Listed here is a single T cell receptor (beta chain). The target of this receptor is not known. The junction differs from germline at one of its ends, possibly a read error. Patients with a history of autoimmune disease or receiving systemic immunosuppression were excluded from the trial. Peripheral blood for TCR sequencing was drawn from every dose cohort at baseline, at cycle 4 day 1 and at cycle 7 day 1. Samples were obtained from an open-label, multicenter, first-in-human phase I dose-escalation trial of ivuxolimab. Adults with locally advanced or metastatic head and neck squamous cell, hepatocellular, melanoma or renal cell carcinoma were enrolled in the trial. CD4+ and CD8+ T cells were sorted separately from peripheral blood before TCR sequencing. CDR1 and CDR2 are drawn from the germline V gene: MNHNS, SASEGT. The CDR3 starts with the cysteine, ends with the phenylalanine, and has 15 residues. The only DNA kept is the CDR3, 45 bases in frame from the first base.

This sample is drawn from a study of OX40 agonist ivuxolimab in advanced cancers. Broadly, across the study: Ivuxolimab was a fully human IgG2 agonistic monoclonal antibody targeting the costimulatory receptor OX40 (CD134). Partial responses occurred in three dose-escalation patients, of whom one had hepatocellular carcinoma and two had cutaneous melanoma. Of the roughly 52 dose-escalation patients, hepatocellular carcinoma was present in about 19, melanoma in around 15, renal cell carcinoma in 9 and head and neck cancer in 9. Patients were allowed to have had prior anti-PD-1, anti-PD-L1 or anti-CTLA-4 therapy, and around two fifths of the dose-escalation patients had been treated with checkpoint inhibitors. The monotherapy dose-escalation portion (N of about 50 patients) of the phase I ivuxolimab trial is reported in the paper. In the dose-escalation cohort, 70% to 90% of patients were male, and the mean age was roughly 60 years with a range of about 23 to 79. Peripheral TCRbeta sequencing aimed to test whether ivuxolimab altered TCR sequence diversity and caused clonal T-cell expansion. Intravenous ivuxolimab was administered to patients every 2 weeks at six dose levels: 0.01, 0.1, 0.3, 1.5, 3 and 10 mg/kg. General study outcomes and caveats: At doses from 0.1 to 3.0 mg/kg, clonal expansion was seen in both CD4+ and CD8+ blood T cells between baseline and week 6. Low levels of normalized T-cell clonal expansion were also seen in some patients who did not respond. After ivuxolimab, more expanded clones were found on average in CD8+ T cells than in CD4+ T cells. Antigen specificity was not determined for the clonally expanded peripheral T cells. Partial responders in the 0.1-3.0 mg/kg groups had among the lowest normalized peripheral clonal expansion, especially among CD8+ T cells.

Genomic DNA was extracted from sorted cells for sequencing of the TCRbeta CDR3 region. The immunoSEQ Assay was used to sequence the TCRbeta CDR3 regions. Imported from immuneACCESS, the table was reduced by TCRdb to in-frame sequences with V and J called. These copies leave out some clones; in studies compared against another copy, an unresolved V gene accounts for under half, and the cause of the remainder is not known. The sample profile shows around 68,000 clones; roughly 91% of them were found once. Jointly, the top ten make up approximately 0.39% of the sample. The chain uses TRBV6-1 and TRBJ1-4; possibly the D gene is TRBD1, per 5 matching bases. This sequence originates from an adult with an advanced solid tumor such as melanoma, head and neck, liver or kidney cancer. The sample in question was CD4+ or CD8+ T cells sorted from blood, obtained in a trial of the OX40 agonist ivuxolimab. The CDR3 sequence is CASSETGLTSEKLFF. In nucleotide form, the sequence is TGTGCCAGCAGTGAAACAGGACTAACTAGTGAAAAACTGTTTTTT.